Sequencing of this TCR beta chain was carried out in a study of response to subunit inactivated influenza vaccine. The length of the CDR3 is 14 residues. The germline V and J ends were trimmed by 0 bases and 7 bases, with 10 bases remaining between them. The germline V gene encodes CDR1 LGHNA and CDR2 YSLEER. TCRdb fed the RT-PCR reads into MiXCR, producing one record per CDR3 protein. The sample shows about 520,000 distinct CDR3 sequences, 25% of them seen only once. The starting material was CD4+ T cells sorted from PBMCs, obtained 5 days after vaccination. The receptor was isolated from a man aged 50-60 years who received an inactivated influenza vaccine. V is TRBV4-3 and J is TRBJ2-4; D not resolved. DNA for the CDR3: TGCGCCAGCAGCCAAGATCTGGCGGCGAACATTCAGTACTTC. As protein: CASSQDLAANIQYF.